Here is one T cell receptor (beta chain) with its context. What it binds is not known. The ends were cut back, 2 bases at V and 7 bases at J, with 11 bases in the middle. This CDR3 has 14 amino acids. CDR1 is SGHNT, CDR2 YENEEA, per germline. The sample originates from a study of T cell responses to AZD1222 COVID-19 vaccine. Study outcomes and limitations: Donors in the cohort were predominantly white British and more often female, and clonal diversity was possibly underestimated.

Data came from immunoSEQ multiplex PCR; TCRdb stores just in-frame clones and leaves some out. Of some 56,000 clones in the sample, approximately 89% are singletons; the top ten hold approximately 6.1%. The source was peripheral blood, collected 28 days after the second AZD1222 dose. The receptor's source is an adult who received the AZD1222 COVID-19 vaccine. V and J are TRBV11-3 and TRBJ2-2; possible D gene TRBD2, 6 bases. The CDR3 loop is CASSLTRGVGELFF. As DNA, the CDR3 is TGTGCCAGCAGCTTAACGCGCGGGGTCGGGGAGCTGTTTTTT. Full variable domain (remainder filled in from reference TRBV11-3 and TRBJ2-2): EAGVVQSPRYKIIEKKQPVAFWCNPISGHNTLYWYLQNLGQGPELLIRYENEEAVDDSQLPKDRFSAERLKGVDSTLKIQPAELGDSAVYLCASSLTRGVGELFFGEGSRLTVL.